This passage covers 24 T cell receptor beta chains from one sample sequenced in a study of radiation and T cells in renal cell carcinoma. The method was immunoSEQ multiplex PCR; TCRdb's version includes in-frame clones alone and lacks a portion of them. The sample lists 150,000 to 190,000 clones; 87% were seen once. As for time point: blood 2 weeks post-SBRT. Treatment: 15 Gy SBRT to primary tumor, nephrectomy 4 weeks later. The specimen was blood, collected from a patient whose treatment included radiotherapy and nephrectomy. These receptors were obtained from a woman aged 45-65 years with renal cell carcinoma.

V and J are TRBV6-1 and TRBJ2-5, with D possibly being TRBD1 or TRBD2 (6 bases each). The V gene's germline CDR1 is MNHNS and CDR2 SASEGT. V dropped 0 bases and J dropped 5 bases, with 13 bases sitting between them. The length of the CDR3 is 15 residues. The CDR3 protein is CASSEALGGRETQYF. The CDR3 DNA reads TGTGCCAGCAGTGAAGCTCTGGGGGGCAGGGAGACCCAGTACTTC.

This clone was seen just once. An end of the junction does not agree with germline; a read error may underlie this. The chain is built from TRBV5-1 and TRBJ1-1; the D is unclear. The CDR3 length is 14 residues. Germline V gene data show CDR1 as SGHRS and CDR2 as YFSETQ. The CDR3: CASSLELRQVFSEF. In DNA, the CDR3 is TGCGCCAGCAGCTTGGAATTGAGGCAGGTCTTCAGTGAATTT.

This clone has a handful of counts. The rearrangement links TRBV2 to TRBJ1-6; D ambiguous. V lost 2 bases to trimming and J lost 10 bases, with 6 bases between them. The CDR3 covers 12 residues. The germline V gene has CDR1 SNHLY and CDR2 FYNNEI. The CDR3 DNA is TGTGCCAGCAGTGAATCTTGGTCACCCCTCCACTTT. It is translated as CASSESWSPLHF.

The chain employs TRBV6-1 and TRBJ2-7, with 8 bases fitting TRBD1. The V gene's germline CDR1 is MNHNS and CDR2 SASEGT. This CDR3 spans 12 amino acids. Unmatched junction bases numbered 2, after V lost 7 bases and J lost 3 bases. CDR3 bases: TGTGCCAGCACCGGACAGGGCTACGAGCAGTACTTC. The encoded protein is CASTGQGYEQYF.

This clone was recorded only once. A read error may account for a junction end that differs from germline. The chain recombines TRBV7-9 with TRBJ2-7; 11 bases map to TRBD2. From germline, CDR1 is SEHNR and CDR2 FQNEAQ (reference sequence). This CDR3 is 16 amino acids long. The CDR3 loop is CASSLAGGLTSYEQYF. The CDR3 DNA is TGTGCCAGCAGCCTAGCGGGGGGATTGACTTCCTACGAGCAGTACTTC. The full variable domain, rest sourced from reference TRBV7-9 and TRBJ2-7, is DTGVSQNPRHKITKRGQNVTFRCDPISEHNRLYWYRQTLGQGPEFLTYFQNEAQLEKSRLLSDRFSAERPKGSFSTLEIQRTEQGDSAMYLCASSLAGGLTSYEQYFGPGTRLTVT.

DNA for the CDR3: TGTGCCAGCAGTTTAGGGAACATTCAGTACTTC. Its translation: CASSLGNIQYF. The V gene is TRBV27, the J gene TRBJ2-4; D is undetermined. The CDR3 length is 11 residues. The germline V gene encodes CDR1 MNHEY and CDR2 SMNVEV (reference sequence). Trimming removed 2 bases at V and 7 bases at J, with 3 bases between.

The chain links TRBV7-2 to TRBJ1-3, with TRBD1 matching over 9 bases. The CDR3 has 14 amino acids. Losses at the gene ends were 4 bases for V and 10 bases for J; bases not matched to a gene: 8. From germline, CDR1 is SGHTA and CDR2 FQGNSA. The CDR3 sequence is CASSSQGQGGTIYF. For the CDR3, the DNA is TGTGCCAGCAGCTCCCAGGGACAGGGTGGTACCATATATTTT.

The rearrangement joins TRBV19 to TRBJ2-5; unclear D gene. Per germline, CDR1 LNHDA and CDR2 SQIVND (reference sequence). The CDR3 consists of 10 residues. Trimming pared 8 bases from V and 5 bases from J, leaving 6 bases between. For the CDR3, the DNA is TGTGCCAGTGGCGGCGAGACCCAGTACTTC. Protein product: CASGGETQYF.

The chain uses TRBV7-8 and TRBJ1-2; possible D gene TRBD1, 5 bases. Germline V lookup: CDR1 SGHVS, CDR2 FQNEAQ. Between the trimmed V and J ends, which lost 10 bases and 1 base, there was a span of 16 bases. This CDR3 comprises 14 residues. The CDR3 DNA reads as TGTGCCACTGGGGCAGGGCGATTTAACTATGGCTACACCTTC. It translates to CATGAGRFNYGYTF.

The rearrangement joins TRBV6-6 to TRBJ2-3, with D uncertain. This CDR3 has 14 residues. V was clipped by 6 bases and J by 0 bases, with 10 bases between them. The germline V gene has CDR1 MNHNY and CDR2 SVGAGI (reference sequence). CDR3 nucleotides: TGTGCCAGCAGACCTGGAGCTAGCACAGATACGCAGTATTTT. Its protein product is CASRPGASTDTQYF.

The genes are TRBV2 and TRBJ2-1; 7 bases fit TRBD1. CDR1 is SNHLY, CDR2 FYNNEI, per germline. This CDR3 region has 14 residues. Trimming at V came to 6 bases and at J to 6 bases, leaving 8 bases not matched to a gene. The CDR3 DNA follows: TGTGCCAGCAGCAAGGGGGCGCTTACCAATGAGCAGTTCTTC. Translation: CASSKGALTNEQFF.

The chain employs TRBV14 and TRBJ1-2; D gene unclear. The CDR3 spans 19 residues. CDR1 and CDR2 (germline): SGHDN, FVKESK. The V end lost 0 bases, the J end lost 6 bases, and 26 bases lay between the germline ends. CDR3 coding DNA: TGTGCCAGCAGCCAAGAATGGGGAGGAGGAAGATCGATTAAGGATGGCTACACCTTC. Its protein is CASSQEWGGGRSIKDGYTF.

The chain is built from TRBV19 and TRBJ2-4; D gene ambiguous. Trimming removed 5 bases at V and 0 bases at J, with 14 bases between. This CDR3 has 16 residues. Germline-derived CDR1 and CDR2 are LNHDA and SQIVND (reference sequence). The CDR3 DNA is TGTGCCAGTAGTCCTCTTACTGTTCTAGCCAAAAACATTCAGTACTTC. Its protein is CASSPLTVLAKNIQYF.

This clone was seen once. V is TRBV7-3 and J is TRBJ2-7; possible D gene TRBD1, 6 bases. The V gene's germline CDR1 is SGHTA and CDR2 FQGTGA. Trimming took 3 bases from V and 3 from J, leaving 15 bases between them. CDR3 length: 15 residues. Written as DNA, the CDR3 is TGTGCCAGCAGCTTGAGACCGGGACACTACTACGAGCAGTACTTC. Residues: CASSLRPGHYYEQYF.

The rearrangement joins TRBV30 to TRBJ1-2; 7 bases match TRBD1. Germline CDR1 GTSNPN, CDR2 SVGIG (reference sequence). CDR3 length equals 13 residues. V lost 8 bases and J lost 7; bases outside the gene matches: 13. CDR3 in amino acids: CAGAGQRVIGYTF. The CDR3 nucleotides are TGTGCCGGAGCGGGACAGAGGGTGATTGGCTACACCTTC. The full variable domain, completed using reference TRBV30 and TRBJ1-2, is SQTIHQWPATLVQPVGSPLSLECTVEGTSNPNLYWYRQAAGRGLQLLFYSVGIGQISSEVPQNLSASRPQDRQFILSSKKLLLSDSGFYLCAGAGQRVIGYTFGSGTRLTVV.

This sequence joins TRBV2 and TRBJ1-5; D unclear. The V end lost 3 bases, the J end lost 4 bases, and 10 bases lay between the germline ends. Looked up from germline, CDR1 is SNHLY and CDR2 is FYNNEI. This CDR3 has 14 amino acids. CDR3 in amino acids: CASSERGSNQPQHF. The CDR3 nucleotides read TGTGCCAGCAGTGAGCGGGGATCAAATCAGCCCCAGCATTTT. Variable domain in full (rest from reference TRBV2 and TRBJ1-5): EPEVTQTPSHQVTQMGQEVILRCVPISNHLYFYWYRQILGQKVEFLVSFYNNEISEKSEIFDDQFSVERPDGSNFTLKIRSTKLEDSAMYFCASSERGSNQPQHFGDGTRLSIL.

The CDR3: CASSQGAGDWLETQYF. CDR3 coding DNA: TGTGCCAGCAGCCAAGGAGCAGGAGATTGGTTGGAGACCCAGTACTTC. The rearrangement links TRBV14 to TRBJ2-5; D is undetermined. Germline CDR1 SGHDN, CDR2 FVKESK. CDR3 length equals 16 residues. V was shortened by 1 base and J by 5 bases, with 17 bases between the two germline ends.

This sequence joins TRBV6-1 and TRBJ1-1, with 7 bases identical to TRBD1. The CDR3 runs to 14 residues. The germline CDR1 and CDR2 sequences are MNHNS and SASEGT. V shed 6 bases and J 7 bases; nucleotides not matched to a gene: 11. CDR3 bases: TGTGCCAGCAGCCGGAGGGGACAGTCTAATGAAGCTTTCTTT. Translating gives CASSRRGQSNEAFF.

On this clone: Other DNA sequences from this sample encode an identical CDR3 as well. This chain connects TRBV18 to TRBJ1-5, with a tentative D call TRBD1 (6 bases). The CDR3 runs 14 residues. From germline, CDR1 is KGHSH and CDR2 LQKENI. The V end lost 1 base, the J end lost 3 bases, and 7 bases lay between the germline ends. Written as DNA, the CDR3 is TGTGCCAGCTCACCACAGGGGGACAATCAGCCCCAGCATTTT. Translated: CASSPQGDNQPQHF.

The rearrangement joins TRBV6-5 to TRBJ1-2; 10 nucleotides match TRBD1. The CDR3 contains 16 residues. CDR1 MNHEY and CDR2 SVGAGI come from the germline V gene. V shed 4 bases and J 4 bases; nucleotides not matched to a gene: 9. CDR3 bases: TGTGCCAGCAGTTCCGGGACAGGGGAAGGATTCTATGGCTACACCTTC. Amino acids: CASSSGTGEGFYGYTF.

Written as DNA, the CDR3 is TGTGCCAGCAGCTTGACCGGGACAGGGGGGTATGGCTACACCTTC. Encoded protein: CASSLTGTGGYGYTF. The V gene is TRBV5-4, the J gene TRBJ1-2; 11 bases are shared with TRBD1. CDR1 and CDR2 from the germline V gene are SGHNT and YYREEE (reference sequence). There are 15 residues in the CDR3. Trimming cost V 1 base and J 5 bases; bases outside gene matches: 4.

CDR3 sequence: CASTERGRENYGYTF. DNA for the CDR3: TGTGCCAGCACCGAAAGAGGTCGGGAGAACTATGGCTACACCTTC. The rearrangement uses TRBV6-1 and TRBJ1-2, with unresolved D. Per the germline V gene, CDR1 is MNHNS and CDR2 is SASEGT. The V and J ends lost 7 bases and 2 bases respectively, with 17 bases between them. The CDR3 covers 15 residues.

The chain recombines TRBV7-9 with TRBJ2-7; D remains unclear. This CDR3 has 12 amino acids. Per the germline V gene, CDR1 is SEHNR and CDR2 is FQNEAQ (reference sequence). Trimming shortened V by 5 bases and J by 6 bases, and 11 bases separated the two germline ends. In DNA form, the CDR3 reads TGTGCCAGCAGCCTCCCCTTCCGCGAGCAGTACTTC. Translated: CASSLPFREQYF.

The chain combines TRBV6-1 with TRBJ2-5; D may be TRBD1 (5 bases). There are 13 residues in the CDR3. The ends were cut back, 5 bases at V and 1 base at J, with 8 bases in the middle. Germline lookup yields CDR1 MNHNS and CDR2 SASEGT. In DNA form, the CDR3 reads TGTGCCAGCAGTTTCCAGGGCCAAGAGACCCAGTACTTC. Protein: CASSFQGQETQYF.